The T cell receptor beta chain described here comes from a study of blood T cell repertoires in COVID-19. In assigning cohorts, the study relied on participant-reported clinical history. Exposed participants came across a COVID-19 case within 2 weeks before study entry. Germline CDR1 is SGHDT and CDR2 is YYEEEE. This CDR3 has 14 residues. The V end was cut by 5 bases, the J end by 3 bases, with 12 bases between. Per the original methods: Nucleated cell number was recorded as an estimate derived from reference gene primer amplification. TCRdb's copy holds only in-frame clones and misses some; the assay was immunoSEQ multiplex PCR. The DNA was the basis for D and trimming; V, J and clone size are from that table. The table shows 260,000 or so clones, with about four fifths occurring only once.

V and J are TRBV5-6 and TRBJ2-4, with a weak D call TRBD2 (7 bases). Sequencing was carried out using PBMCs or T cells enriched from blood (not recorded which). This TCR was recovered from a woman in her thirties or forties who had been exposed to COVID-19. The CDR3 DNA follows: TGTGCCAGCAGTCGGGGGGCGGTCAAAAACATTCAGTACTTC. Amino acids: CASSRGAVKNIQYF.